The 23 T cell receptor beta chains given below trace back to one sample, sequenced in a study of T-cell reconstitution after alpha-beta-depleted transplantation in children. Preparation of the TCRbeta library used unique molecular identifiers. A single record per CDR3 protein comes from TCRdb applying MiXCR to the PCR reads. The table shows about 900,000 distinct CDR3 sequences, with about 29% occurring only once. This specimen was PBMCs, mostly from graft donor cells, taken 360 days after TCRalphabeta/CD19-depleted stem cell transplant. All receptors derive from a boy younger than two who had a stem cell transplant for SCID, so the T cells may come from the graft donor.

This clonotype was counted a few times. CDR3 nucleotides: TGTGCCAGCAGCTTGGCTCCACTGGCACAAGAGACCCAGTACTTC. Translated: CASSLAPLAQETQYF. J is TRBJ2-5 and V is TRBV5-6, with D hard to call. This CDR3 spans 15 amino acids. Germline loops: CDR1 SGHDT, CDR2 YYEEEE. The V end lost 0 bases, the J end lost 2 bases, and 11 bases lay between the germline ends.

In this sample, this clonotype turned up a few times. The CDR3 DNA follows: TGTGCCAGCTTGGGACTAGCGGGGGGGCAGAGTAGTTTCAATGAGCAGTTCTTC. It translates to CASLGLAGGQSSFNEQFF. The chain has TRBV2 and TRBJ2-1; 16 bases fit TRBD2. V dropped 8 bases and J dropped 6; count of bases not matched to a gene: 13. This CDR3 is 18 amino acids long. CDR1 is SNHLY, CDR2 FYNNEI, per germline.

V is TRBV7-6 and J is TRBJ2-7; 8 bases match TRBD2. Losses at the gene ends were 1 base for V and 2 bases for J; bases not matched to a gene: 7. The CDR3 is 16 amino acids. Germline V CDR1 and CDR2: SGHVS, FNYEAQ. Here the CDR3 reads CASSLGPTGLAYEQYF. The DNA for the CDR3 is TGTGCCAGCAGCTTAGGGCCCACGGGACTAGCCTACGAGCAGTACTTC.

Many counts were recorded for this clonotype. This chain uses TRBV28 with TRBJ2-1; D is possibly TRBD1 (5 bases). This CDR3 is built from 13 residues. V dropped 10 bases and J dropped 4 bases, with 14 bases sitting between them. CDR1 and CDR2 from the germline V gene are MDHEN and SYDVKM. Written as DNA, the CDR3 is TGTGCCATCCACAGGAGAGGATACAATGAGCAGTTCTTC. This translates into CAIHRRGYNEQFF. The full variable domain, completed using reference TRBV28 and TRBJ2-1, is DVKVTQSSRYLVKRTGEKVFLECVQDMDHENMFWYRQDPGLGLRLIYFSYDVKMKEKGDIPEGYSVSREKKERFSLILESASTNQTSMYLCAIHRRGYNEQFFGPGTRLTVL.

The V and J genes are TRBV7-2 and TRBJ1-6, with 8 bases aligning to TRBD1. Germline-derived CDR1 and CDR2 are SGHTA and FQGNSA. The CDR3 covers 17 residues. V lost 5 bases to trimming and J lost 0 bases; unmatched junction nucleotides: 6. CDR3 loop: CASSTGQGFSYNSPLHF. DNA for the CDR3: TGTGCCAGCAGCACCGGACAGGGATTCTCCTATAATTCACCCCTCCACTTT.

Only a few counts were recorded for this clonotype. The chain links TRBV10-3 to TRBJ1-1, with 9 bases matching TRBD1. V shed 3 bases and J 0 bases; nucleotides not matched to a gene: 8. Germline lookup yields CDR1 ENHRY and CDR2 SYGVKD. The CDR3 loop spans 17 amino acids. CDR3 region: CAISDTTGGQMNTEAFF. The DNA for the CDR3 is TGTGCCATCAGTGACACAACAGGGGGCCAAATGAACACTGAAGCTTTCTTT.

The genes are TRBV5-1 and TRBJ1-5; maybe TRBD1 (6 bases). Germline loops: CDR1 SGHRS, CDR2 YFSETQ. The germline V and J ends were trimmed by 4 bases and 3 bases, with 17 bases remaining between them. This CDR3 spans 16 amino acids. The CDR3 loop is CASSPGTGHLNQPQHF. CDR3 coding DNA: TGCGCCAGCAGCCCAGGGACGGGACACCTCAATCAGCCCCAGCATTTT.

The chain employs TRBV28 and TRBJ1-1, with TRBD1 as a possible D gene (5 bases). The CDR3 runs to 15 residues. Trimming left V 3 bases short and J 0 bases short, with 11 bases between. CDR1 and CDR2 (germline): MDHEN, SYDVKM. The CDR3 sequence: CASSFAGLVNTEAFF. The CDR3 region has the DNA TGTGCCAGCAGTTTTGCAGGGTTGGTGAACACTGAAGCTTTCTTT.

This clonotype appeared a few times. The V call is TRBV20-1, the J call TRBJ1-5; no firm D call. V was shortened by 3 bases and J by 4 bases, with 7 bases between the two germline ends. The CDR3 is 12 amino acids. The V gene's germline CDR1 is DFQATT and CDR2 SNEGSKA (reference sequence). The CDR3 bases are TGCAGTGCTAGGAGGGAGAATCAGCCCCAGCATTTT. Translated: CSARRENQPQHF.

This clonotype came up a few times. The rearrangement links TRBV20-1 to TRBJ2-3; weak D call: TRBD1 (6 bases). The germline gives CDR1 DFQATT, CDR2 SNEGSKA (reference sequence). The CDR3 loop spans 17 amino acids. Trimming stripped 1 base from V and 4 bases from J, with 21 bases between. The DNA of the CDR3 is TGCAGTGCTAGAGGAGTAGGGGGATTGGCGTTCGCAGATACGCAGTATTTT. Protein sequence: CSARGVGGLAFADTQYF.

This clonotype was recorded at least ten times. This chain links TRBV5-1 with TRBJ1-4; TRBD1 is a possible D gene (6 bases). Trimming removed 4 bases at V and 5 bases at J, with 15 bases between. Germline V gene sequence: CDR1 SGHRS, CDR2 YFSETQ. The CDR3 runs to 15 residues. The CDR3 spells CASSAIQGFNEKLFF. The CDR3 DNA sequence: TGCGCCAGCAGCGCCATACAGGGCTTCAATGAAAAACTGTTTTTT. Supplemented by reference TRBV5-1 and TRBJ1-4, the full variable domain reads KAGVTQTPRYLIKTRGQQVTLSCSPISGHRSVSWYQQTPGQGLQFLFEYFSETQRNKGNFPGRFSGRQFSNSRSEMNVSTLELGDSALYLCASSAIQGFNEKLFFGSGTQLSVL.

This clonotype appeared a few times. The gene calls are TRBV10-3 and TRBJ2-5, with D perhaps matching TRBD1 (6 bases). The CDR3 is made up of 13 amino acids. Germline CDR1 ENHRY, CDR2 SYGVKD. The V gene lost 6 bases and the J gene lost 2 bases, with 10 bases spanning the gap. CDR3 nucleotides: TGTGCCATCAGAGACAGGATTCAAGAGACCCAGTACTTC. The encoded protein is CAIRDRIQETQYF.

In its sample, this clonotype was seen a few times. The chain links TRBV15 to TRBJ2-3, with D possibly being TRBD1 (6 bases). CDR1 is LNHNV, CDR2 YYDKDF, per germline (reference sequence). The CDR3 has 17 amino acids. V was cut by 3 bases and J by 2 bases, with 18 bases left in between. The CDR3 DNA reads TGTGCCACCAGCAGTGAAAACCACAGGGCGGACACAGATACGCAGTATTTT. Its translation: CATSSENHRADTDTQYF. The full variable domain, completed using reference TRBV15 and TRBJ2-3, is DAMVIQNPRYQVTQFGKPVTLSCSQTLNHNVMYWYQQKSSQAPKLLFHYYDKDFNNEADTPDNFQSRRPNTSFCFLDIRSPGLGDTAMYLCATSSENHRADTDTQYFGPGTRLTVL.

The CDR3 loop is CASRKQGANTEAFF. CDR3 nucleotide sequence: TGTGCCAGCAGAAAACAGGGGGCGAACACTGAAGCTTTCTTT. The V gene is TRBV27, the J gene TRBJ1-1; 9 bases fit TRBD1. The CDR3 length is 14 residues. Germline CDR1 is MNHEY and CDR2 is SMNVEV (reference sequence). Germline trimming cut 6 bases from V and 1 base from J; bases unmatched to any gene: 3.

This clonotype was detected a few times. This chain links TRBV5-6 with TRBJ2-2, with TRBD2 as a possible D gene (5 bases). Trimming cost V 4 bases and J 0 bases, with 16 bases left between them. CDR3 length equals 17 residues. The germline V gene encodes CDR1 SGHDT and CDR2 YYEEEE. The chain's CDR3 is CASSGIERATNTGELFF. CDR3 DNA: TGTGCCAGCAGCGGGATTGAGAGGGCTACGAACACCGGGGAGCTGTTTTTT.

The CDR3 loop reads CASSLAGQEFEQFF. CDR3 bases: TGCGCCAGCAGCTTGGCGGGACAGGAGTTTGAGCAGTTCTTC. The J gene is TRBJ2-1, the V gene TRBV5-1, with 8 nucleotides matching TRBD1. The germline gives CDR1 SGHRS, CDR2 YFSETQ. CDR3 length equals 14 residues. V lost 0 bases to trimming and J lost 9 bases; unmatched junction nucleotides: 5.

The chain has TRBV12-3 or TRBV12-4 and TRBJ2-1; 9 nucleotides line up with TRBD2. This CDR3 region has 14 residues. Trimming at V came to 5 bases and at J to 9 bases, leaving 8 bases not matched to a gene. CDR3 sequence: CASSIGLASGEQFF. The CDR3 DNA reads TGTGCCAGCAGTATCGGACTAGCGTCAGGTGAGCAGTTCTTC.

The rearrangement joins TRBV12-3 or TRBV12-4 to TRBJ2-5; 8 nucleotides agree with TRBD2. The length of the CDR3 is 16 residues. V was clipped by 3 bases and J by 7 bases; unmatched bases: 13. CDR3 DNA: TGTGCCAGCAGTTTGGAACTAGCGGTGGGGAGGGTGACCCAGTACTTC. Protein product: CASSLELAVGRVTQYF.

This chain connects TRBV7-2 to TRBJ2-3; tentatively, D is TRBD2 (6 bases). The ends were cut back, 1 base at V and 3 bases at J, with 8 bases in the middle. CDR3 size: 14 residues. In germline, CDR1 is SGHTA, CDR2 FQGNSA. The CDR3: CASSLDLATDTQYF. For the CDR3, the DNA is TGTGCCAGCAGCTTAGATCTAGCGACAGATACGCAGTATTTT.

The chain recombines TRBV7-2 with TRBJ2-4; D unresolved. CDR1 and CDR2 from the germline V gene are SGHTA and FQGNSA. V lost 1 base and J 0 bases, leaving 10 bases between the germline ends. The CDR3 sequence is 16 residues long. The CDR3 protein is CASSLEGVRAKNIQYF. The CDR3, as DNA: TGTGCCAGCAGCTTAGAAGGAGTACGAGCCAAAAACATTCAGTACTTC.

This clonotype was seen at least ten times. The V and J genes are TRBV28 and TRBJ2-6; D is tentatively TRBD1 or TRBD2 (5 bases each). This CDR3 is built from 17 residues. V was shortened by 3 bases and J by 2 bases, with 14 bases between the two germline ends. The germline V gene encodes CDR1 MDHEN and CDR2 SYDVKM. CDR3 in DNA: TGTGCCAGCAGTTTTGCCCCCGGGGCGCCTGGGGCCAACGTCCTGACTTTC. Translated: CASSFAPGAPGANVLTF.

This clonotype was detected ten times or more. V gene TRBV7-6 combines with J gene TRBJ2-7; a weak D match, TRBD1 (6 bases). CDR1 is SGHVS and CDR2 is FNYEAQ in the germline V gene. There are 14 residues in the CDR3. Trimming took 2 bases from V and 5 from J, leaving 13 bases between them. The CDR3 reads CASSLRGGRDEQYF. CDR3 nucleotide sequence: TGTGCCAGCAGCTTAAGAGGGGGTCGTGACGAGCAGTACTTC.

About this clonotype: With a much larger clone just one base away, this may be a read error. The chain is built from TRBV7-9 and TRBJ2-3; D possibly corresponds to TRBD2 (5 bases). Between the trimmed V and J ends, which lost 0 bases and 2 bases, there was a span of 6 bases. This CDR3 has 14 amino acids. The germline V gene encodes CDR1 SEHNR and CDR2 FQNEAQ (reference sequence). The CDR3 loop reads CASSLATITDTQYF. The CDR3 coding sequence is TGTGCCAGCAGCTTAGCGACTATCACAGATACGCAGTATTTT.